This paragraph reports one TCR beta chain. These data are taken from a study of blood T cell repertoires in COVID-19. TCRdb's table, derived via immunoSEQ multiplex PCR, lists solely in-frame clones and lacks some. The sample lists approximately 140,000 clones; approximately 87% were seen once. Germline assignment: CDR1 LGHDT and CDR2 YNNKEL (reference sequence). The CDR3 covers 13 residues. V lost 4 bases, J lost 4 bases, and 10 bases lay in between. This TCR was sampled from a woman aged 40 to 49 with acute or convalescent COVID-19. The rearrangement links TRBV3-1 (or the pseudogene TRBV3-2) to TRBJ1-2; D might be TRBD1 (6 bases). Sequenced: peripheral blood. The CDR3 DNA follows: TGTGCCAGCAGCCCCCGACAGGCCTATGGCTACACCTTC. It codes for CASSPRQAYGYTF.